This TCR beta chain derives from a study of cytomegalovirus exposure and HLA in healthy donors. General observations from the study: Most sequenced TCRs were rare (though some public TCRs occurred in many donors).

Sequencing used immunoSEQ multiplex PCR; TCRdb keeps in-frame clones, though not all of them. Of 250,000 to 350,000 clones listed, roughly 90% were seen once; the top ten hold about 0.8%. This clone was counted many times. Its antigen is currently unknown. The approximately 120-subject validation cohort, separate from the approximately 670-subject first cohort, included the donors. The ends were cut back, 2 bases at V and 3 bases at J, with 16 bases in the middle. CDR1 is MDHEN and CDR2 is SYDVKM in the germline V gene. The length of the CDR3 is 17 residues. The TCR comes from a woman aged 18-35 years in good health and CMV-seronegative. The chain recombines TRBV28 with TRBJ1-4, with D perhaps matching TRBD1 (5 bases). The specimen sequenced was PBMCs. The CDR3 spells CASSLDPGGAANEKLFF. The CDR3 DNA reads as TGTGCCAGCAGTTTAGACCCGGGGGGAGCGGCTAATGAAAAACTGTTTTTT.